A single sample gave rise to the 14 T cell receptor beta chains below, sequenced in a study of cytomegalovirus exposure and HLA in healthy donors. Researchers ran the PCR with 60 Vbeta and 13 Jbeta primers. Here immunoSEQ multiplex PCR was the method, and the copy in TCRdb shows in-frame clones only, minus some. This table has 83,000 or so clones, roughly 77% appearing once. Sequencing was performed on PBMCs. Every receptor here comes from a woman between 40 and 50 years old in good health and CMV-seropositive.

The chain combines TRBV27 with TRBJ2-7; D is unclear. V lost 8 bases and J lost 2, with 22 bases in between. CDR1 MNHEY and CDR2 SMNVEV come from the germline V gene (reference sequence). The CDR3 has 16 residues. CDR3 sequence: CASGVRILFSTYEQYF. In DNA, the CDR3 is TGTGCCAGCGGAGTCCGAATACTCTTCAGTACCTACGAGCAGTACTTC.

The chain uses TRBV20-1 and TRBJ1-1; D not certain. V dropped 3 bases and J dropped 6 bases, with 8 bases sitting between them. This CDR3 is 11 amino acids long. Per the germline V gene, CDR1 is DFQATT and CDR2 is SNEGSKA (reference sequence). The CDR3 nucleotides read TGCAGTGCTAGTTGGAGGGCTGAAGCTTTCTTT. Translated: CSASWRAEAFF.

This clone showed up just a few times. This rearrangement joins TRBV10-1 to TRBJ1-1; 10 positions match TRBD1. After removal of 8 bases from V and 8 bases from J, the junction contained 8 bases not matched to a gene. Per the germline V gene, CDR1 is WNHNN and CDR2 is SYGVQD (reference sequence). The CDR3 runs 13 residues. CDR3 coding DNA: TGCGCCAGCGGTAAAGGGACAGGGGTCGAAGCTTTCTTT. Encoded protein: CASGKGTGVEAFF.

This clone was counted once. The V gene is TRBV27, the J gene TRBJ1-1; 7 bases align to TRBD1. V shed 2 bases, J shed 5 bases, and the junction held 5 bases outside the gene matches. This CDR3 spans 14 amino acids. Germline CDR1 is MNHEY and CDR2 is SMNVEV (reference sequence). DNA of the CDR3: TGTGCCAGCAGTTTACGACAGGGACGAACTGAAGCTTTCTTT. It is translated as CASSLRQGRTEAFF.

The chain uses TRBV25-1 and TRBJ1-1; weak D call: TRBD1 (5 bases). V shed 2 bases and J shed 4 bases, with 11 bases lying between them. This CDR3 is 14 amino acids long. Germline V CDR1 and CDR2: MGHDK, SYGVNS. CDR3 region: CASSEGGVSTEAFF. The DNA of the CDR3 is TGTGCCAGCAGTGAAGGGGGGGTCAGCACTGAAGCTTTCTTT. Combining the CDR3 with reference TRBV25-1 and TRBJ1-1 gives the whole variable domain EADIYQTPRYLVIGTGKKITLECSQTMGHDKMYWYQQDPGMELHLIHYSYGVNSTEKGDLSSESTVSRIRTEHFPLTLESARPSHTSQYLCASSEGGVSTEAFFGQGTRLTVV.

The J gene is TRBJ2-3, the V gene TRBV7-2, with 11 bases fitting TRBD2. Germline CDR1 is SGHTA and CDR2 is FQGNSA. This CDR3 is 16 amino acids long. V was pared by 1 base and J by 7 bases, with 7 bases of the junction left unmatched. CDR3 sequence (DNA): TGTGCCAGCAGCTTAGGGATAGCGGGAGGGAAGAATACGCAGTATTTT. It translates to CASSLGIAGGKNTQYF.

This clone was seen just once. The chain is built from TRBV7-3 and TRBJ1-6; a possible D gene is TRBD1 (6 bases). Germline V CDR1 and CDR2: SGHTA, FQGTGA. The ends were cut back, 4 bases at V and 10 bases at J, with 11 bases in the middle. The CDR3 runs 13 residues. CDR3 coding DNA: TGTGCCAGCAGCTACAACAGGGCCTCACCCCTCCACTTT. Translating gives CASSYNRASPLHF.

There are a few counts of this clone. This chain uses TRBV5-6 with TRBJ1-2; 11 bases fit TRBD1. The junction had 9 bases not matched to a gene; V was cut back by 4 bases and J by 4 bases. The CDR3 loop spans 16 amino acids. CDR1 SGHDT and CDR2 YYEEEE come from the germline V gene. CDR3 DNA sequence: TGTGCCAGCAGCCCTGACCGGGACAGGGGGTTCTATGGCTACACCTTC. Translated: CASSPDRDRGFYGYTF.

This clone has just a few counts. The chain carries TRBV18 and TRBJ1-4, with TRBD1 as a possible D gene (6 bases). Trimming pared 6 bases from V and 6 bases from J, leaving 11 bases between. CDR1 and CDR2 from the germline V gene are KGHSH and LQKENI. This CDR3 comprises 13 residues. This CDR3 reads CASSDSTDEKLFF. CDR3 nucleotide sequence: TGTGCCAGCTCGGACAGTACCGATGAAAAACTGTTTTTT.

On this clone itself: This specimen includes other DNA sequences encoding the same CDR3. The CDR3 sequence is CSVVPTAGGPTSQKLFF. The CDR3 DNA follows: TGCAGCGTTGTCCCGACCGCGGGGGGTCCTACGAGTCAAAAACTGTTTTTT. V usage is TRBV29-1 and J usage is TRBJ1-4, with D perhaps matching TRBD1 (5 bases). V lost 4 bases, J lost 9 bases, and 27 bases lay in between. Per germline, CDR1 SQVTM and CDR2 ANQGSEA. CDR3 length: 17 residues.

This clone was recorded once. The V gene is TRBV5-8, the J gene TRBJ1-5; D is possibly TRBD1 (5 bases). Germline lookup yields CDR1 SGHTS and CDR2 YDEGEE. The CDR3 sequence is 13 residues long. V lost 0 bases and J 6 bases, leaving 7 bases between the germline ends. In nucleotides, the CDR3 is TGTGCCAGCAGCTTGGCCAGGGCTCAGCCCCAGCATTTT. This sequence encodes CASSLARAQPQHF.

The chain employs TRBV11-3 and TRBJ2-1; D is unclear. This CDR3 has 15 amino acids. Between the trimmed V and J ends, which lost 1 base and 0 bases, there was a span of 7 bases. Germline CDR1 and CDR2: SGHNT and YENEEA. The CDR3 loop reads CASSLATSSYNEQFF. The CDR3 DNA is TGTGCCAGCAGCTTAGCCACGAGCTCCTACAATGAGCAGTTCTTC.

The count of this clone is one. The chain uses TRBV4-3 and TRBJ2-2; D not resolved. The V gene's germline CDR1 is LGHNA and CDR2 YSLEER. The CDR3 has 14 residues. Trimming removed 1 base from V and 4 bases from J, with 7 bases in between. The CDR3 loop is CASSQAPLTGELFF. The CDR3 nucleotides are TGCGCCAGCAGCCAAGCCCCTCTCACCGGGGAGCTGTTTTTT.

V is TRBV29-1 and J is TRBJ2-7; 7 nucleotides match TRBD1. Germline V gives CDR1 SQVTM, CDR2 ANQGSEA. The CDR3 totals 15 residues. J was trimmed by 4 bases and V by 2 bases; bases with no gene match: 11. CDR3: CSVEKRGQVTYEQYF. CDR3 coding DNA: TGCAGCGTTGAAAAACGAGGACAGGTAACATACGAGCAGTACTTC.